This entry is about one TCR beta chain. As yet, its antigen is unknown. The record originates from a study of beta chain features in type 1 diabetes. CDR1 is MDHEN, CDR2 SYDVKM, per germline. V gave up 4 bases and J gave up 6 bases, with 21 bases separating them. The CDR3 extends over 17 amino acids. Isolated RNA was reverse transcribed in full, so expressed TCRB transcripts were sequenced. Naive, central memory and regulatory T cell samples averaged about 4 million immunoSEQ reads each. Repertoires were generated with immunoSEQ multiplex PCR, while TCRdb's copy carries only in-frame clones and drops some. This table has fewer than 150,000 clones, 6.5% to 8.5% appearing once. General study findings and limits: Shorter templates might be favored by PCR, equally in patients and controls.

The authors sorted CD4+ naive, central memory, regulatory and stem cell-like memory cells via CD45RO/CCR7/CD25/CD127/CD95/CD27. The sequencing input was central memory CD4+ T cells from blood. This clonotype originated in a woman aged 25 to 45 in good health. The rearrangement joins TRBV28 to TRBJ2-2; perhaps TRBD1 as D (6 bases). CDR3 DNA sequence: TGTGCCAGCAGTTCCACACAAGGACAGTTCCCTGCCGGGGAGCTGTTTTTT. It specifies CASSSTQGQFPAGELFF.